This T cell receptor beta chain was sequenced in a study of cytomegalovirus exposure and HLA in healthy donors. Points from the study as a whole: In vitro testing confirmed three CMV-associated chains as specific for CMV antigens.

The protocol was immunoSEQ multiplex PCR, while the TCRdb copy is restricted to in-frame clones and leaves out a portion. The data hold some 170,000 clones, with 80% to 90% observed a single time. The germline gives CDR1 SGHRS, CDR2 YFSETQ. This CDR3 region has 14 residues. Deletions cut 6 bases from V and 0 bases from J, with 12 bases between. Details on this clone: Its specificity is unknown.

This receptor was identified in a woman between 18 and 29 years old in good health and CMV-seronegative. The sample consisted of PBMCs. This chain links TRBV5-1 with TRBJ2-5; TRBD2 is a possible D gene (5 bases). The CDR3 region is CASTLSGNQETQYF. CDR3 DNA: TGCGCCAGCACCCTTTCGGGGAACCAAGAGACCCAGTACTTC. The full variable domain, rest sourced from reference TRBV5-1 and TRBJ2-5, is KAGVTQTPRYLIKTRGQQVTLSCSPISGHRSVSWYQQTPGQGLQFLFEYFSETQRNKGNFPGRFSGRQFSNSRSEMNVSTLELGDSALYLCASTLSGNQETQYFGPGTRLLVL.